This T cell receptor beta chain was sequenced during a study of molecular identifiers for immune sequencing clone quantification. The CDR3 length is 14 residues. Germline CDR1 reads MDHEN; CDR2 reads SYDVKM. V lost 3 bases, J lost 9 bases, and 15 bases lay in between. In TCRdb, the PCR reads were re-called with MiXCR into one record per CDR3 protein. Of 50,000 or so distinct CDR3 sequences detected, 25% appear once; the ten largest clones hold 1.5% to 2%. This clonotype was seen ten or more times. This chain joins TRBV28 and TRBJ2-1, with D maybe TRBD2 (5 bases). Source material: naive CD8+ T cells from blood, with Jurkat cell RNA spiked in. As for subset: FACS-sorted CD8+CD4-CCR7+CD45RA+ naive T cells. This sequence originates from a human donor in good health. Some libraries in this study had Jurkat cell RNA spiked in. As DNA, the CDR3 is TGTGCCAGCAGTTTCATAGGGTCGGGAAGTGAGCAGTTCTTC. Translated, it gives CASSFIGSGSEQFF.